The present T cell receptor beta chain was sequenced within a study of shared clonotypes between healthy human individuals. The V gene's germline CDR1 is SGHVS and CDR2 FNYEAQ. This CDR3 spans 12 amino acids. Trimming removed 4 bases from V and 6 bases from J, with 7 bases in between. A CD45RA-negative memory subset and a CD45RA+ naive subset were separated from the CD4+ cells. This clone was seen only a few times. What it recognizes is unknown. Assay runs were performed at deep level. Clones were read by immunoSEQ multiplex PCR, and TCRdb kept only the in-frame ones, dropping some. The sample lists 950,000 to 1,100,000 clones, approximately 72% seen once, with about 1.5% in the top ten. Study findings and constraints: The study found lower generation probabilities in non-shared clonotypes than in those shared by all four donors.

The chain links TRBV7-6 to TRBJ1-5; D uncertain. Sequenced material: memory CD4+ T cells sorted from blood. Subset denoted: CD45RA-negative fraction. This receptor was identified in a man aged 18 to 30 in good health. CDR3 sequence (DNA): TGTGCCAGCAGCTCCCCCGGTCAGCCCCAGCATTTT. Amino acid sequence: CASSSPGQPQHF.